This passage covers 5 T cell receptor beta chains from one sample sequenced in a study of regulatory T cells in long-lasting Graves disease. CDR3 regions were amplified by Arm-PCR using iRepertoire HTBI primers to build TCR beta libraries. TCRdb redid the calling of the multiplex PCR reads with MiXCR, one entry per CDR3 protein. The sample records approximately 350,000 distinct CDR3 sequences, around 15% being singletons. Time point specified: newly diagnosed GD, antithyroid drugs for less than 3 months. PBMC-derived RNA was used for the TCR library. These data were also filed under a second study, of T cells in Graves' hyperthyroidism and ophthalmopathy.

The sequencing used peripheral blood mononuclear cells (PBMCs), collected at new diagnosis, from a patient treated with antithyroid drugs. These receptor sequences come from a man aged 35 to 55 with Graves disease.

This clonotype was counted a few times. The chain combines TRBV6-2 or TRBV6-3 with TRBJ2-1; 8 bases fit TRBD2. CDR1 and CDR2 from the germline V gene are MNHEY and SVGEGT. J gave up 4 bases and V 2 bases, and 4 bases lay outside the gene matches. The CDR3 is 15 amino acids. The CDR3 here is CASSYAGGFYNEQFF. DNA for the CDR3: TGTGCCAGCAGTTACGCGGGGGGCTTTTACAATGAGCAGTTCTTC.

The chain links TRBV9 to TRBJ2-2; D is possibly TRBD1 (6 bases). Trimming removed 3 bases from V and 7 bases from J, with 13 bases in between. The CDR3 contains 14 residues. Per the germline V gene, CDR1 is SGDLS and CDR2 is YYNGEE. In nucleotides, the CDR3 is TGTGCCAGCAGCGATGGGGGCTTAGGCGGGGAGCTGTTTTTT. Protein: CASSDGGLGGELFF.

In this sample, this clonotype turned up many times. This chain links TRBV2 with TRBJ1-6; D is unresolved. The ends were cut back, 8 bases at V and 6 bases at J, with 11 bases in the middle. CDR1 is SNHLY and CDR2 is FYNNEI in the germline V gene. The CDR3 contains 13 residues. CDR3 sequence reads: CASCPSLNSPLHF. The CDR3 coding sequence is TGTGCCAGCTGCCCCTCTCTTAATTCACCCCTCCACTTT.

The sample holds many counts of this clonotype. The chain uses TRBV5-5 and TRBJ2-5; D uncertain. This CDR3 has 14 residues. V was trimmed by 0 bases and J by 5 bases, leaving 11 bases between them. In germline, CDR1 is SGHKS, CDR2 YYEKEE (reference sequence). CDR3 protein: CASSLGWTWETQYF. Here the CDR3 DNA reads TGTGCCAGCAGCTTGGGTTGGACGTGGGAGACCCAGTACTTC.

This clonotype appeared a few times. A much larger clone differs by one base, so this may be a read error. The chain recombines TRBV9 with TRBJ1-1; D is unresolved. In germline, CDR1 is SGDLS, CDR2 YYNGEE. The length of the CDR3 is 15 residues. CDR3 bases: TGTGCCGGCAGCGTAGGTATGTTCGAGAACACTGAAGCTTTCTTT. Amino acid sequence: CAGSVGMFENTEAFF.